Below are 2 T cell receptor beta chains sequenced from a single sample in a study of OX40 agonist ivuxolimab in advanced cancers. Assay: immunoSEQ multiplex PCR; the TCRdb copy retains only in-frame clones and omits some. The sample lists about 55,000 clones; more than 70% were seen once. Sequenced here: CD4+ or CD8+ T cells sorted from blood, sampled in a trial of the OX40 agonist ivuxolimab. All receptors derive from an adult with an advanced solid tumor such as melanoma, head and neck, liver or kidney cancer.

The chain uses TRBV5-4 and TRBJ2-2, with 7 bases that match TRBD2. The CDR3 length is 15 residues. Germline V lookup: CDR1 SGHNT, CDR2 YYREEE (reference sequence). Trimming cost V 0 bases and J 1 base; bases outside gene matches: 0. The CDR3 spells CASSLVAGNTGELFF. CDR3 sequence (DNA): TGTGCCAGCAGCTTGGTAGCGGGGAACACCGGGGAGCTGTTTTTT.

This clone was recorded once. The V and J genes are TRBV9 and TRBJ2-3, with unresolved D. The V gene's germline CDR1 is SGDLS and CDR2 YYNGEE. The germline V and J ends were trimmed by 4 bases and 7 bases, with 16 bases remaining between them. This CDR3 comprises 14 residues. Here the CDR3 reads CASSPFPYTNTQYF. As DNA, the CDR3 is TGTGCCAGCAGCCCCTTCCCTTACACGAATACGCAGTATTTT.